This TCR beta chain emerged from a study of T cell responses to AZD1222 COVID-19 vaccine. Whole-study results and caveats: Mostly white British, mostly female donors; authors suggested clonal diversity may be underestimated. Sampling that yielded the repertoires occurred only after the peak T cell response.

V lost 0 bases and J lost 7, with 16 bases in between. The CDR3 length is 16 residues. CDR1 is SGHDN, CDR2 FVKESK, per germline. In regard to this clone: The antigen is not known.

Generated by immunoSEQ multiplex PCR, the TCRdb table keeps only in-frame clones and is missing some. The sample consists of approximately 160,000 clones, approximately 94% of them appearing once. This sequence was found in an adult who received the AZD1222 COVID-19 vaccine. The specimen was peripheral blood, collected 28 days after the second AZD1222 dose. The V and J genes are TRBV14 and TRBJ2-1; no clear D. The CDR3, as DNA: TGTGCCAGCAGCCAAGATCTTACTCGAAAAAATAATGAGCAGTTCTTC. Protein: CASSQDLTRKNNEQFF.